This passage covers 4 T cell receptor beta chains from one sample sequenced in a study of response to subunit inactivated influenza vaccine. TCRdb called the RT-PCR reads again in MiXCR, with one record for every CDR3 protein. This table has 540,000 or so distinct CDR3 sequences, 10% to 15% appearing once. The sequencing here drew on PBMCs from blood, taken 40 to 50 days after vaccination. These receptors were collected from a man aged 50-60 years who received an inactivated influenza vaccine.

This clonotype turned up a few times. V usage is TRBV27 and J usage is TRBJ2-1; D gene uncertain. The CDR3 totals 13 residues. With 3 bases removed from V and 5 bases from J, the gap between germline ends came to 8 bases. Germline V gene sequence: CDR1 MNHEY, CDR2 SMNVEV (reference sequence). CDR3 DNA sequence: TGTGCCAGCAGTTTTCGCCACCACAATGAGCAGTTCTTC. It specifies CASSFRHHNEQFF.

This chain joins TRBV6-1 and TRBJ2-3, with 10 positions matching TRBD1. J gave up 4 bases and V 5 bases, and 6 bases lay outside the gene matches. Germline loops: CDR1 MNHNS, CDR2 SASEGT. The CDR3 length is 15 residues. The CDR3: CASSIRDRGSDTQYF. CDR3 sequence (DNA): TGTGCCAGCAGTATCCGGGACAGGGGTTCAGATACGCAGTATTTT.

This clonotype turned up a few times. The chain recombines TRBV7-9 with TRBJ2-7; unclear D gene. Germline values: CDR1 SEHNR, CDR2 FQNEAQ (reference sequence). The CDR3 totals 14 residues. V lost 2 bases to trimming and J lost 2 bases, with 10 bases between them. The CDR3 loop is CASSLYASTYEQYF. CDR3 in DNA: TGTGCCAGCAGCTTATACGCATCAACCTACGAGCAGTACTTC.

This clonotype was detected only a few times. The chain joins TRBV6-1 to TRBJ2-6; D uncertain. The CDR3 covers 12 residues. V gave up 7 bases and J gave up 5 bases, with 6 bases separating them. Germline CDR1 and CDR2: MNHNS and SASEGT. The CDR3 is CASMDRANVLTF. CDR3 coding DNA: TGTGCCAGCATGGATAGGGCCAACGTCCTGACTTTC.